The 26 T cell receptor beta chains below all came from one sample that was sequenced in a study of CD8 T cells in ankylosing spondylitis. TCRdb passed the 5' RACE reads through MiXCR, listing each CDR3 protein once. The sample lists approximately 140,000 distinct CDR3 sequences; over 15% were seen once. Study-level findings and limits: A motif of roughly eight highly homologous TCR beta variants was seen as apparently characteristic of ankylosing spondylitis blood.

Their antigen targets remain unknown. The sequencing sample was made of blood, either unsorted or a sorted T cell fraction (not recorded which). The receptors come from a male donor with ankylosing spondylitis.

Only a few counts were recorded for this clonotype. The chain has TRBV28 and TRBJ2-7; tentative D call: TRBD2 (5 bases). This CDR3 is 14 amino acids long. From germline, CDR1 is MDHEN and CDR2 SYDVKM. V lost 7 bases and J 0 bases, leaving 13 bases between the germline ends. The DNA for the CDR3 is TGTGCCAGCACTACTGAGCGGTACTCCTACGAGCAGTACTTC. It codes for CASTTERYSYEQYF.

The chain is built from TRBV11-2 and TRBJ2-4, with no clear D. With 1 base removed from V and 8 bases from J, the gap between germline ends came to 9 bases. The germline V gene has CDR1 SGHAT and CDR2 FQNNGV. The CDR3 length is 13 residues. The CDR3 sequence: CASSLAPWDIQYF. DNA for the CDR3: TGTGCCAGCAGCTTAGCCCCTTGGGACATTCAGTACTTC.

The CDR3 DNA sequence: TGTGCCAGCAGCTTAGTCGAGCGGGAGAACGTTGAGCAGTTCTTC. It specifies CASSLVERENVEQFF. The chain is built from TRBV7-8 and TRBJ2-1; 8 nucleotides agree with TRBD2. The CDR3 spans 15 residues. The junction had 8 bases not matched to a gene; V was cut back by 1 base and J by 9 bases. CDR1 SGHVS and CDR2 FQNEAQ come from the germline V gene.

CDR3 coding DNA: TGTGCCAGCAGCGTGACGGGTTTTGGGTCCTACAATGAGCAGTTCTTC. It is translated as CASSVTGFGSYNEQFF. This chain links TRBV9 with TRBJ2-1; D unclear. V lost 2 bases and J lost 1, with 13 bases in between. In germline, CDR1 is SGDLS, CDR2 YYNGEE. The CDR3 sequence is 16 residues long. The full variable domain, its missing parts supplied by reference TRBV9 and TRBJ2-1, is DSGVTQTPKHLITATGQRVTLRCSPRSGDLSVYWYQQSLDQGLQFLIQYYNGEERAKGNILERFSAQQFPDLHSELNLSSLELGDSALYFCASSVTGFGSYNEQFFGPGTRLTVL.

This clonotype was observed a few times. This chain connects TRBV7-3 to TRBJ2-2; 11 nucleotides line up with TRBD2. CDR3 size: 16 residues. Germline lookup yields CDR1 SGHTA and CDR2 FQGTGA. Trimming at V came to 0 bases and at J to 5 bases, leaving 2 bases not matched to a gene. The CDR3 protein is CASSLTGTSGTGELFF. The CDR3 nucleotides read TGTGCCAGCAGCTTAACCGGGACTAGCGGAACCGGGGAGCTGTTTTTT. The complete variable domain, with remaining parts taken from reference TRBV7-3 and TRBJ2-2, reads GAGVSQTPSNKVTEKGKYVELRCDPISGHTALYWYRQSLGQGPEFLIYFQGTGAADDSGLPNDRFFAVRPEGSVSTLKIQRTERGDSAVYLCASSLTGTSGTGELFFGEGSRLTVL.

This chain links TRBV24-1 with TRBJ2-1; TRBD2 might be the D (6 bases). CDR1 is KGHDR and CDR2 is SFDVKD in the germline V gene. There are 14 residues in the CDR3. V was cut by 2 bases and J by 9 bases, with 13 bases left in between. In DNA form, the CDR3 reads TGTGCCACCAGTGATTGGGGGACTCCCGGTGAGCAGTTCTTC. Protein product: CATSDWGTPGEQFF.

This clonotype was found a few times. The chain has TRBV5-1 and TRBJ1-1; D possibly corresponds to TRBD1 (5 bases). Germline assignment: CDR1 SGHRS and CDR2 YFSETQ. V lost 0 bases, J lost 4 bases, and 19 bases lay in between. This CDR3 has 17 amino acids. CDR3: CASSLAGTINQGTEAFF. The CDR3 nucleotides are TGCGCCAGCAGCTTGGCCGGGACGATAAATCAAGGCACTGAAGCTTTCTTT.

This rearrangement joins TRBV27 to TRBJ1-1, with TRBD1 as a possible D gene (6 bases). CDR1 MNHEY and CDR2 SMNVEV come from the germline V gene (reference sequence). Trimming removed 5 bases from V and 2 bases from J, with 18 bases in between. The CDR3 has 16 amino acids. CDR3 coding DNA: TGTGCCAGCAGTCCCCGTAGGGGGATAGGAAACACTGAAGCTTTCTTT. Residues: CASSPRRGIGNTEAFF.

The rearrangement joins TRBV6-5 to TRBJ2-7; D ambiguous. V gave up 8 bases and J gave up 6 bases, with 14 bases separating them. The length of the CDR3 is 12 residues. In germline, CDR1 is MNHEY, CDR2 SVGAGI. This CDR3 is CASGLGAGEQYF. The CDR3 DNA follows: TGTGCCAGCGGGTTAGGTGCAGGCGAGCAGTACTTC.

This clonotype appeared a few times. The rearrangement uses TRBV6-5 and TRBJ1-1; the match to TRBD1 covers 9 bases. The length of the CDR3 is 13 residues. In germline, CDR1 is MNHEY, CDR2 SVGAGI. The J segment lost 6 bases and the V segment lost 2 bases, leaving 1 base of the junction unmatched. This chain's CDR3 is CASSYRTGAEAFF. The CDR3 coding sequence is TGTGCCAGCAGTTACAGGACAGGGGCTGAAGCTTTCTTT.

V is TRBV6-1 and J is TRBJ1-2, with D possibly matching TRBD1 (6 bases). From germline, CDR1 is MNHNS and CDR2 SASEGT. The V end lost 6 bases, the J end lost 6 bases, and 29 bases lay between the germline ends. There are 18 residues in the CDR3. The CDR3 sequence is CASRQPFTMGGASHGYTF. CDR3 nucleotides: TGTGCCAGCAGACAACCATTTACAATGGGGGGCGCTTCTCATGGCTACACCTTC.

V and J are TRBV10-3 and TRBJ2-3; D is tentatively TRBD1 or TRBD2 (6 bases each). The CDR3 length is 16 residues. Looked up from germline, CDR1 is ENHRY and CDR2 is SYGVKD. Trimming removed 4 bases at V and 3 bases at J, with 17 bases between. The DNA of the CDR3 is TGTGCCATCAGTGGAGCTAGGGGGGAGAGGACAGATACGCAGTATTTT. Protein sequence: CAISGARGERTDTQYF.

The rearrangement joins TRBV20-1 to TRBJ1-4, with TRBD1 matching over 9 bases. V lost 0 bases to trimming and J lost 4 bases; unmatched junction nucleotides: 9. The germline V gene encodes CDR1 DFQATT and CDR2 SNEGSKA (reference sequence). This CDR3 has 17 amino acids. Written as DNA, the CDR3 is TGCAGTGCTAGAGATTTGGACAGGGGCAGACTTAATGAAAAACTGTTTTTT. It encodes CSARDLDRGRLNEKLFF.

This clonotype was detected many times. In DNA, the CDR3 is TGTGCCAGCAGTTACTGGAGCGGGAGGACCAATGAGCAGTTCTTC. It translates to CASSYWSGRTNEQFF. J is TRBJ2-1 and V is TRBV6-5, with 9 bases aligning to TRBD2. Germline V gene data show CDR1 as MNHEY and CDR2 as SVGAGI. V gave up 1 base and J gave up 6 bases; unmatched junction bases: 4. This CDR3 comprises 15 residues.

The J gene is TRBJ2-7, the V gene TRBV27; D is ambiguous. Germline V lookup: CDR1 MNHEY, CDR2 SMNVEV (reference sequence). Trimming removed 0 bases from V and 8 bases from J, with 11 bases in between. The CDR3 has 13 amino acids. CDR3 amino acids: CASSLSNQAQQYF. The CDR3 region has the DNA TGTGCCAGCAGTTTATCGAACCAGGCCCAGCAGTACTTC.

This clonotype was detected only a few times. The chain links TRBV29-1 to TRBJ2-7; 8 bases are shared with TRBD1. CDR1 is SQVTM and CDR2 is ANQGSEA in the germline V gene. The CDR3 covers 13 residues. The V and J ends lost 4 bases and 2 bases, in that order; junction bases with no gene match: 4. The CDR3 loop is CSVGQGSTYEQYF. CDR3 DNA: TGCAGCGTTGGACAGGGGTCAACCTACGAGCAGTACTTC.

This rearrangement joins TRBV9 to TRBJ2-7; 7 bases align to TRBD1. Unmatched junction bases numbered 12, after V lost 3 bases and J lost 3 bases. CDR3 size: 16 residues. In germline, CDR1 is SGDLS, CDR2 YYNGEE. The CDR3 sequence is CASSARSEGAGYEQYF. Here the CDR3 DNA reads TGTGCCAGCAGCGCTCGAAGTGAGGGGGCGGGCTACGAGCAGTACTTC.

This clonotype was seen a handful of times. This sequence joins TRBV4-3 and TRBJ2-2; 10 bases fit TRBD1. CDR3 length equals 15 residues. V was clipped by 6 bases and J by 5 bases; unmatched bases: 6. CDR1 is LGHNA and CDR2 is YSLEER in the germline V gene. The CDR3 here is CASSLGTGVTGELFF. CDR3 nucleotide sequence: TGCGCCAGCAGTCTCGGGACAGGGGTGACCGGGGAGCTGTTTTTT.

This clonotype appeared once. This may be a read error: a much more frequent sequence differs by one nucleotide. The V gene is TRBV29-1, the J gene TRBJ2-7, with D possibly TRBD2 on 6 matching bases. Trimming removed 5 bases from V and 4 bases from J, with 9 bases in between. The CDR3 has 11 residues. CDR1 and CDR2 from the germline V gene are SQVTM and ANQGSEA. In nucleotides, the CDR3 is TGCAGCGTTAGGAGGGGTTACGAGCAGTACTTC. The encoded protein is CSVRRGYEQYF.

This clonotype was found a few times. The chain joins TRBV6-5 to TRBJ2-2; no clear D gene. The length of the CDR3 is 13 residues. V dropped 4 bases and J dropped 4 bases, with 7 bases sitting between them. Per germline, CDR1 MNHEY and CDR2 SVGAGI. CDR3: CASSLQITGELFF. The CDR3 DNA is TGTGCCAGCAGTTTACAAATCACCGGGGAGCTGTTTTTT.

This sequence joins TRBV28 and TRBJ2-1; 9 nucleotides agree with TRBD1. The CDR3 covers 17 residues. Per germline, CDR1 MDHEN and CDR2 SYDVKM. The junction had 19 bases not matched to a gene; V was cut back by 8 bases and J by 8 bases. The CDR3 region has the DNA TGTGCCAGCCGAGAAGAACACAGGGGGCCGGGGGTGCATGAGCAGTTCTTC. Encoded protein: CASREEHRGPGVHEQFF. Supplemented by reference TRBV28 and TRBJ2-1, the full variable domain reads DVKVTQSSRYLVKRTGEKVFLECVQDMDHENMFWYRQDPGLGLRLIYFSYDVKMKEKGDIPEGYSVSREKKERFSLILESASTNQTSMYLCASREEHRGPGVHEQFFGPGTRLTVL.

This clonotype was seen a handful of times. The rearrangement links TRBV5-1 to TRBJ2-1; tentative D call: TRBD2 (6 bases). The germline V gene encodes CDR1 SGHRS and CDR2 YFSETQ. With 4 bases removed from V and 9 bases from J, the gap between germline ends came to 20 bases. The CDR3 is 15 residues long. The CDR3 nucleotides are TGCGCCAGCAGCCCTAGCACTCCGGGAGAGGGTGAGCAGTTCTTC. This codes for CASSPSTPGEGEQFF. The whole variable domain, filled in from reference TRBV5-1 and TRBJ2-1, reads KAGVTQTPRYLIKTRGQQVTLSCSPISGHRSVSWYQQTPGQGLQFLFEYFSETQRNKGNFPGRFSGRQFSNSRSEMNVSTLELGDSALYLCASSPSTPGEGEQFFGPGTRLTVL.

This clonotype was counted only a few times. This chain links TRBV7-8 with TRBJ2-7, with unresolved D. From germline, CDR1 is SGHVS and CDR2 FQNEAQ. With 8 bases removed from V and 1 base from J, the gap between germline ends came to 6 bases. The CDR3 consists of 11 residues. Written as DNA, the CDR3 is TGTGCCAGCGCAAGTTCCTACGAGCAGTACTTC. Amino acids: CASASSYEQYF.

This clonotype has a handful of counts. The chain combines TRBV20-1 with TRBJ2-5, with D hard to call. The CDR3 is made up of 14 amino acids. V was trimmed by 0 bases and J by 5 bases, leaving 13 bases between them. CDR1 DFQATT and CDR2 SNEGSKA come from the germline V gene (reference sequence). The DNA for the CDR3 is TGCAGTGCTAGAGATCTGGGGTTTCTGGAGACCCAGTACTTC. This codes for CSARDLGFLETQYF.

Ten or more counts support this clonotype. V is TRBV5-1 and J is TRBJ2-2, with D possibly TRBD1 on 5 matching bases. This CDR3 contains 14 residues. In germline, CDR1 is SGHRS, CDR2 YFSETQ. V lost 0 bases to trimming and J lost 6 bases, with 9 bases between them. The CDR3 DNA is TGCGCCAGCAGCTTGGTGCAGGGTGCCGGGGAGCTGTTTTTT. This encodes CASSLVQGAGELFF.

This clonotype was counted once. The chain uses TRBV14 and TRBJ2-5; TRBD1 aligns across 8 bases. Germline CDR1 is SGHDN and CDR2 is FVKESK. Trimming took 0 bases from V and 2 from J; bases not matched to a gene: 5. CDR3 length equals 16 residues. This CDR3 is CASSQDPGGWQETQYF. As DNA, the CDR3 is TGTGCCAGCAGCCAAGATCCAGGGGGCTGGCAAGAGACCCAGTACTTC.